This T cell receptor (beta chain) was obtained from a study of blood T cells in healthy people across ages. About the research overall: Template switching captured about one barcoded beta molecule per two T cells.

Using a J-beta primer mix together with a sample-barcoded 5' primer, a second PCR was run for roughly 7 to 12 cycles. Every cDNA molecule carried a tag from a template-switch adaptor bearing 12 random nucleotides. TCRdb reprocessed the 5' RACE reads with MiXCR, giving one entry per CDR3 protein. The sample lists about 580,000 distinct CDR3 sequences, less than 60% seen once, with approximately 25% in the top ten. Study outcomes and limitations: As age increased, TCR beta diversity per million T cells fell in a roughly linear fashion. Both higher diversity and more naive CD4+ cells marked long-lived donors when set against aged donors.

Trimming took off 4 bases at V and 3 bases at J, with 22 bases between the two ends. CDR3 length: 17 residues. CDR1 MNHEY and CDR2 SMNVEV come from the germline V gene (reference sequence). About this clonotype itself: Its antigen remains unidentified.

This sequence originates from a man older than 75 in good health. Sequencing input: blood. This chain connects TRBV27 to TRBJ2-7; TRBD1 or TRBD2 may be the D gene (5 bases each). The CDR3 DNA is TGTGCCAGCAGTTCACCTTATGGCGGGCGGACAAGCTACGAGCAGTACTTC. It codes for CASSSPYGGRTSYEQYF.